The present entry profiles one TCR beta chain with its context. The specificity of this receptor is unknown. Base qualities are not at hand, and no much larger clone is one base apart. The CDR3 has 13 amino acids, counting the end cysteine and phenylalanine. The DNA shown is the 39-base CDR3, in frame from base 1. The V end gives up 5 bases and the J end 12 bases, leaving 7 bases in the junction not matched to a gene. The germline V gene yields SNHLY for CDR1 and FYNNEI for CDR2. These data are taken from a study of CD8+CD57+ T cells in acquired aplastic anemia (dated by TCRdb to 2016 to 2018). With respect to the entire study: On average, sorted CD4+ and CD8+ cells yielded 3 to 4 ug of extracted DNA, with a range of about 0.18 to 30 ug. CD8+CD57+ expansion was defined as a frequency above the mean frequency observed in healthy subjects. The full study reports these points: CD8+ Simpson's diversity did not differ significantly between patients and healthy controls (P=0.060). Roughly 29 CD8+ CDR3 sequences were found to be shared between patients and controls, but these sequences appeared to be highly expressed in patients and within the immunodominant clones of the patients.

Expansion of CD8+CD57+ cells had been shown by flow cytometry in the patients chosen for sequencing. Severe acquired aplastic anemia was diagnosed in all patients according to International Study of Aplastic Anemia and Agranulocytosis and Camitta criteria. At the time blood was sampled, none of the patients had received any therapy. TCR repertoires of sorted CD4+ and CD8+ blood T cells from severe aplastic anemia patients and healthy subjects were deep-sequenced in the study. In the USA, patient enrollment took place under clinicaltrials.gov protocols 00001620, 01623167, 00001397, 00071045, 00081523 and 00961064. Ficoll-Paque density gradient centrifugation was used to isolate peripheral blood mononuclear cells. CD4+ and CD8+ T cells were sorted by FACS or magnetic beads before DNA extraction. Genomic DNA was used as template for profiling of TCR beta VDJ combinations and CDR3 sequences. TCR repertoire sequencing was run on an Illumina HiSeq 2000. Processing in the source paper ran as follows. Repertoires were assessed using TRBV/TRBJ rearrangement plots, CDR3 size and DJ length profiles, and Simpson's diversity index. The most abundant DNA sequence in the deep sequencing data was taken as the immunodominant clone. CDR3 amino acid sequences were screened for sharing across subjects and were compared with published repertoires and the VDJdb database. The public reads were reanalyzed by TCRdb: fastp trimming at Q25, MiXCR alignment, in-frame beta chains only. Each record represents a unique CDR3 protein, reported with the most common genes and DNA among its rows. The V and J calls reflect TCRdb's pipeline rather than the authors' work. This sample comprises 250,000 to 350,000 distinct CDR3 sequences, 50% to 65% of them detected only once. The ten top clones hold 1.3% of the sample.

Input material: sorted CD4+, CD8+, or CD8+CD57+ T cells (not recorded which) from PBMCs. The origin of this receptor is a human donor with aplastic anemia. The chain is assembled from TRBV2 and TRBJ2-6; TRBD1 aligns with 7 central bases. The CDR3 region reads CASSSPGQRVLTF. The nucleotides are TGTGCCAGCAGTTCTCCGGGACAGCGCGTCCTGACTTTC.